These 14 T cell receptor beta chains originate from one sample sequenced in a study of blood T cell repertoires in COVID-19. TCRdb's table, derived via immunoSEQ multiplex PCR, lists solely in-frame clones and lacks some. The sample yields roughly 180,000 clones, approximately 77% seen once. Sequencing input: PBMCs or T cells enriched from blood (not recorded which). These receptors all stem from a man between 60 and 70 years old who had recovered from COVID-19.

The CDR3 sequence is CASSEWGGQTGNQPQHF. In DNA, the CDR3 is TGTGCCAGCAGTGAATGGGGTGGACAGACAGGCAATCAGCCCCAGCATTTT. The chain links TRBV2 to TRBJ1-5; D is possibly TRBD1 (6 bases). The ends were cut back, 2 bases at V and 2 bases at J, with 16 bases in the middle. Germline CDR1 and CDR2: SNHLY and FYNNEI. The CDR3 length is 17 residues.

The CDR3 region is CASSVSVSNQPQHF. The CDR3, as DNA: TGTGCCAGTAGTGTTTCGGTTAGCAATCAGCCCCAGCATTTT. The chain recombines TRBV19 with TRBJ1-5; D ambiguous. V was trimmed by 5 bases and J by 0 bases, leaving 8 bases between them. Per germline, CDR1 LNHDA and CDR2 SQIVND (reference sequence). The CDR3 contains 14 residues.

This chain joins TRBV27 and TRBJ2-2, with D possibly being TRBD1 (6 bases). The length of the CDR3 is 16 residues. The germline CDR1 and CDR2 sequences are MNHEY and SMNVEV (reference sequence). Trimming removed 6 bases at V and 6 bases at J, with 20 bases between. The CDR3 loop reads CASRMDPGQSSGELFF. CDR3 coding DNA: TGTGCCAGCAGGATGGACCCGGGACAAAGCTCCGGGGAGCTGTTTTTT.

This clone appeared a few times. The chain employs TRBV6-7 and TRBJ2-2, with D tentatively TRBD2 (5 bases). TRBV6-7 is reported as an ORF; its role is uncertain. Trimming removed 0 bases at V and 2 bases at J, with 16 bases between. The CDR3 totals 18 residues. CDR3 nucleotide sequence: TGTGCCAGCAGTTACTCTCAGTACAAGAGGACTAACACCGGGGAGCTGTTTTTT. Amino acids: CASSYSQYKRTNTGELFF.

This clone was found a few times. The V call is TRBV6-1, the J call TRBJ2-7, with D perhaps TRBD2 (7 bases). The CDR3 totals 18 residues. Germline assignment: CDR1 MNHNS and CDR2 SASEGT. Trimming stripped 3 bases from V and 2 bases from J, with 23 bases between. CDR3 region: CASSDVTGGLLLPYEQYF. For the CDR3, the DNA is TGTGCCAGCAGTGATGTGACGGGGGGCCTTCTATTACCCTACGAGCAGTACTTC.

The chain has TRBV24-1 and TRBJ2-4; TRBD1 agrees at 9 bases. CDR3 length equals 15 residues. Germline CDR1 is KGHDR and CDR2 is SFDVKD. With V trimmed by 4 bases and J by 8 bases, 8 bases remained unmatched. In DNA form, the CDR3 reads TGTGCCACCAGTGACGCGGGACAGGGATCGGACATTCAGTACTTC. It translates to CATSDAGQGSDIQYF.

The chain recombines TRBV9 with TRBJ2-7; possibly TRBD1 for D (6 bases). This CDR3 region has 15 residues. Trimming shortened V by 0 bases and J by 6 bases, and 16 bases separated the two germline ends. Germline V lookup: CDR1 SGDLS, CDR2 YYNGEE. The CDR3, as DNA: TGTGCCAGCAGCGTAGGGGGGAGCCTACAGGGCGAGCAGTACTTC. Residues: CASSVGGSLQGEQYF.

This clone was seen just once. The chain carries TRBV5-1 and TRBJ2-3; 8 nucleotides align to TRBD1. Germline V gene sequence: CDR1 SGHRS, CDR2 YFSETQ. This CDR3 has 16 residues. The J segment lost 1 base and the V segment lost 4 bases, leaving 8 bases of the junction unmatched. The CDR3 is CASSTRTGTRTDTQYF. CDR3 DNA sequence: TGCGCCAGCAGCACAAGGACAGGGACACGCACAGATACGCAGTATTTT.

The chain couples TRBV27 to TRBJ1-5; 7 nucleotides agree with TRBD1. J gave up 4 bases and V 6 bases, and 9 bases lay outside the gene matches. CDR1 is MNHEY, CDR2 SMNVEV, per germline (reference sequence). This CDR3 comprises 15 residues. The CDR3: CASRKGQRDNQPQHF. The CDR3 region has the DNA TGTGCCAGCAGAAAGGGACAGAGGGATAATCAGCCCCAGCATTTT.

The chain links TRBV18 to TRBJ2-1; TRBD2 aligns across 7 bases. The CDR3 has 17 amino acids. Germline CDR1 and CDR2: KGHSH and LQKENI. V was clipped by 4 bases and J by 9 bases; unmatched bases: 18. The CDR3 loop is CASSRSQHGTTGGEQFF. CDR3 DNA sequence: TGTGCCAGCTCACGCTCCCAACACGGGACGACGGGGGGTGAGCAGTTCTTC.

The sample holds one count of this clone. The chain links TRBV7-2 to TRBJ1-2; D unclear. CDR3 length equals 13 residues. Trimming removed 4 bases at V and 4 bases at J, with 10 bases between. The V gene's germline CDR1 is SGHTA and CDR2 FQGNSA. CDR3 residues: CASSSKRTYGYTF. The CDR3 region has the DNA TGTGCCAGCAGCTCCAAGCGGACCTATGGCTACACCTTC.

V and J are TRBV18 and TRBJ1-2; TRBD1 matches at 9 bases. V lost 1 base to trimming and J lost 6 bases; unmatched junction nucleotides: 6. Germline V CDR1 and CDR2: KGHSH, LQKENI. This CDR3 comprises 15 residues. This chain's CDR3 is CASSPLGQGGNGYTF. CDR3 coding DNA: TGTGCCAGCTCACCACTGGGACAGGGAGGGAATGGCTACACCTTC.

This chain joins TRBV18 and TRBJ2-7; possibly TRBD2 for D (6 bases). V was pared by 4 bases and J by 2 bases, with 27 bases between. CDR1 KGHSH and CDR2 LQKENI come from the germline V gene. CDR3 length: 19 residues. The CDR3 sequence is CASSQLVKAGQAFPYEQYF. The CDR3 DNA sequence: TGTGCCAGCTCACAGCTCGTCAAAGCGGGCCAAGCCTTCCCCTACGAGCAGTACTTC.

This clone was picked up a small number of times. The sample carries other DNA sequences with the same CDR3. V gene TRBV7-2 combines with J gene TRBJ2-7; D remains unclear. The CDR3 sequence is 14 residues long. From germline, CDR1 is SGHTA and CDR2 FQGNSA. V was pared by 5 bases and J by 0 bases, with 11 bases between. For the CDR3, the DNA is TGTGCCAGCAGCCCAGGCCTCTCCTCCTACGAGCAGTACTTC. Amino acids: CASSPGLSSYEQYF.